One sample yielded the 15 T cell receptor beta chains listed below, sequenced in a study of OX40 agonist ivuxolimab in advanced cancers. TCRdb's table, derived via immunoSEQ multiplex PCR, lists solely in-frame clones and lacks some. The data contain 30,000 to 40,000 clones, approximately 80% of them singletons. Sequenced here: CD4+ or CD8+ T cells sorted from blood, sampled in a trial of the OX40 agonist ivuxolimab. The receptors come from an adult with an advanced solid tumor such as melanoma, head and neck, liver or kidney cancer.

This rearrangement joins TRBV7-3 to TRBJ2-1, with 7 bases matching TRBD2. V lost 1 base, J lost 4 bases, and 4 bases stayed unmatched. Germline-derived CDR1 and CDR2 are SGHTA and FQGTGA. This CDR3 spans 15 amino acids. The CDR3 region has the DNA TGTGCCAGCAGCTTAAGCGCGGGAGTATACAATGAGCAGTTCTTC. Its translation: CASSLSAGVYNEQFF.

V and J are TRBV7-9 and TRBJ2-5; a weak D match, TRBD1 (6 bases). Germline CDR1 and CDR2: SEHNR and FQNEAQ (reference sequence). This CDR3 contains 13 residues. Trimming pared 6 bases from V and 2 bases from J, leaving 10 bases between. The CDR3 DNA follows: TGTGCCAGCAGGCTGACAGGACAAGAGACCCAGTACTTC. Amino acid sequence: CASRLTGQETQYF.

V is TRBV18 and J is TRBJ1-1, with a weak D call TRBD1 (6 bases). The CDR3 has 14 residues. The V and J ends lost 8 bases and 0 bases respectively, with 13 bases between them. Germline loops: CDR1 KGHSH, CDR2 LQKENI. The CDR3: CASRLDSMNTEAFF. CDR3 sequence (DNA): TGTGCCAGCCGACTGGACAGCATGAACACTGAAGCTTTCTTT.

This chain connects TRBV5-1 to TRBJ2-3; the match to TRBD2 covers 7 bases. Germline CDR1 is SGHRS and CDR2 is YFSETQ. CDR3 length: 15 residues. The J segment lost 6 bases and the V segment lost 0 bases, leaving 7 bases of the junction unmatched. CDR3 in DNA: TGCGCCAGCAGCTTGGGTGGCGGGAGTGCCGATACGCAGTATTTT. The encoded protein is CASSLGGGSADTQYF.

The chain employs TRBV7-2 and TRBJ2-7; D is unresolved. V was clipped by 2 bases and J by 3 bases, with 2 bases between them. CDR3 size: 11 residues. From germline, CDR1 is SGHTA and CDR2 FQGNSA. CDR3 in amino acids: CASSLNYEQYF. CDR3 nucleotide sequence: TGTGCCAGCAGCTTAAACTACGAGCAGTACTTC. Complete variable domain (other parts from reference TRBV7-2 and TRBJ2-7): GAGVSQSPSNKVTEKGKDVELRCDPISGHTALYWYRQSLGQGLEFLIYFQGNSAPDKSGLPSDRFSAERTGGSVSTLTIQRTQQEDSAVYLCASSLNYEQYFGPGTRLTVT.

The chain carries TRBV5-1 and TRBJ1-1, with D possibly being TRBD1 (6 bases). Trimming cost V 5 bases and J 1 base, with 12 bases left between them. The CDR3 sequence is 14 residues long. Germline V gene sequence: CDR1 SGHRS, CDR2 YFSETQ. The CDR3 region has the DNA TGCGCCAGCAGGAACAGGGCCAGGAACACTGAAGCTTTCTTT. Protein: CASRNRARNTEAFF.

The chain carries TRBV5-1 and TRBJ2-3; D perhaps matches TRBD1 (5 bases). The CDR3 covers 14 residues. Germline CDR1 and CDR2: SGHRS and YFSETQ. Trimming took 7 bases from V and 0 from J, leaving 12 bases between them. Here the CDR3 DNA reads TGCGCCAGCGGGGCGGAGAAAAGCACAGATACGCAGTATTTT. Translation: CASGAEKSTDTQYF.

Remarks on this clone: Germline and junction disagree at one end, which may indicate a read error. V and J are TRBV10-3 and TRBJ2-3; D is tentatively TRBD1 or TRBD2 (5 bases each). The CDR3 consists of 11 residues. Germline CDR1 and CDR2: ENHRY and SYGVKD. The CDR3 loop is CATSGGDTQYF. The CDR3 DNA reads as TGTGCCACCAGTGGGGGAGATACGCAGTATTTT.

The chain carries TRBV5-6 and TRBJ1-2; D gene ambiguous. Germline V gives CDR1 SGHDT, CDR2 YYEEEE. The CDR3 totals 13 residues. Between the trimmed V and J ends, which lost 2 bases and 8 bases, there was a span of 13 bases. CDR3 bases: TGTGCCAGCAGCTTACAAGGGTGGCAGGGCTACACCTTC. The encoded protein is CASSLQGWQGYTF.

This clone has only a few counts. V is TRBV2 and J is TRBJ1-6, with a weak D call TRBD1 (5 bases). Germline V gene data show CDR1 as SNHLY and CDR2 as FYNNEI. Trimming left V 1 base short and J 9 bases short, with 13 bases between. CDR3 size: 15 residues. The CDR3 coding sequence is TGTGCCAGCAGTGAAGGGCAGGGCATCGGTTCACCCCTCCACTTT. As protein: CASSEGQGIGSPLHF.

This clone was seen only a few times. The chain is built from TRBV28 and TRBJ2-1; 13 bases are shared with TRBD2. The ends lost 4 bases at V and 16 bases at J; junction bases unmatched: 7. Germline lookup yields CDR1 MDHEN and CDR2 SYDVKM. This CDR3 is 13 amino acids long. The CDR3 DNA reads TGTGCCAGCAGTTCTACTAGCGGGAGGGCCGAATTCTTC. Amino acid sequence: CASSSTSGRAEFF.

CDR3 sequence (DNA): TGTGCCTGGAGTGAACTAGCGGGAGGGAAGCAGTACTTC. It translates to CAWSELAGGKQYF. The chain couples TRBV30 to TRBJ2-7, with 13 bases matching TRBD2. The V gene end was trimmed by 1 base and the J gene end by 8 bases; junction bases not matched to a gene: 2. CDR1 is GTSNPN and CDR2 is SVGIG in the germline V gene (reference sequence). The CDR3 totals 13 residues.

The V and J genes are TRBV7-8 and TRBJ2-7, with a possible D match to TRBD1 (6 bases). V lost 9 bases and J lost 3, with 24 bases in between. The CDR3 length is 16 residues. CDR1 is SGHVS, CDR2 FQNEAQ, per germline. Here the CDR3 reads CASTPGTQNRLYEQYF. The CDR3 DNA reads TGTGCCAGTACCCCGGGGACACAAAATCGCCTCTACGAGCAGTACTTC.

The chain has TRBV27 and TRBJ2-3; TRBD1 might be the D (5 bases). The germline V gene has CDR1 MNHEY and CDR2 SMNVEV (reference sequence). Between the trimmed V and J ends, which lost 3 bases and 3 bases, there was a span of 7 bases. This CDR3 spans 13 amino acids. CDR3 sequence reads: CASSFQGTDTQYF. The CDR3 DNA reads TGTGCCAGCAGTTTCCAGGGTACAGATACGCAGTATTTT.

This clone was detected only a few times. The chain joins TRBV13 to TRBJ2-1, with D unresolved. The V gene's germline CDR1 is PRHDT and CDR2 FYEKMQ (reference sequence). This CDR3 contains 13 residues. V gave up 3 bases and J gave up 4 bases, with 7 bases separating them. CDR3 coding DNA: TGTGCCAGCAGCTTGAAAAGTTACAATGAGCAGTTCTTC. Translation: CASSLKSYNEQFF. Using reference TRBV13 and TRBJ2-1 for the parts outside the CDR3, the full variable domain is AAGVIQSPRHLIKEKRETATLKCYPIPRHDTVYWYQQGPGQDPQFLISFYEKMQSDKGSIPDRFSAQQFSDYHSELNMSSLELGDSALYFCASSLKSYNEQFFGPGTRLTVL.